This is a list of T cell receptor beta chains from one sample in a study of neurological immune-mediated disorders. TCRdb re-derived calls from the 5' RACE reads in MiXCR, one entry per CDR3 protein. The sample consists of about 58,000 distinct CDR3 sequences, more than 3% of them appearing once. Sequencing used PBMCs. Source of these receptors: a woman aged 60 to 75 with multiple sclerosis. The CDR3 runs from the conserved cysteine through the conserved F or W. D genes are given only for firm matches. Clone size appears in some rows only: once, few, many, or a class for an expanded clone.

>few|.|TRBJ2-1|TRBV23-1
TGCGCCAGCAGTCAATGGGGAAGGCCTGAGGAGCAGTTCTTC
CASSQWGRPEEQFF
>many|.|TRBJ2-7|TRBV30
TGTGCCTGGAGTCCCACTTCCTACGAGCAGTACTTC
CAWSPTSYEQYF
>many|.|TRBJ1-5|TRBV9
TGTGCCAGCAGCGTAGACTCTGGCCCTCAGCCCCAGCATTTT
CASSVDSGPQPQHF
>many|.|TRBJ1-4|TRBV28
TGTGCCAGCAGTTCGAGGGACGGTGCAACTAATGAAAAACTGTTTTTT
CASSSRDGATNEKLFF
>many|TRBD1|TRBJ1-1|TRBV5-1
TGCGCCAGCAGCTTGGCTGGAGGGGGCAACACTGAAGCTTTCTTT
CASSLAGGGNTEAFF
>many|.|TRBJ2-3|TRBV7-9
TGTGCCAGCAGCTCCTACTTGGGCAATACGCAGTATTTT
CASSSYLGNTQYF
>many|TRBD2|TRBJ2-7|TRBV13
TGTGCCAGCAGCTTTTTAAGCGGGGGCCTCTACGAGCAGTACTTC
CASSFLSGGLYEQYF
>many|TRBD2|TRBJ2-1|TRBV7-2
TGTGCCAGCAGCTTAGGAATTCGGGGTAGCGGGAGAGGGGGTAATCACAATGAGCAGTTCTTC
CASSLGIRGSGRGGNHNEQFF
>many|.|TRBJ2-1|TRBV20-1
TGCAGTGCTAGAGTAAGAAGCTCCTACAATGAGCAGTTCTTC
CSARVRSSYNEQFF
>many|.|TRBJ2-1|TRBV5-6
TGTGCCAGCAGCTTCGAACAGGGTTCCTACAATGAGCAGTTCTTC
CASSFEQGSYNEQFF
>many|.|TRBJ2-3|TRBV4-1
TGCGCCAGCAGCCTCTTTGTTGCCTCAACAGATACGCAGTATTTT
CASSLFVASTDTQYF
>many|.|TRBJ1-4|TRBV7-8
TGTGCCAGCAGCGAGAAAAGAGTAGGGTCTAATGAAAAACTGTTTTTT
CASSEKRVGSNEKLFF
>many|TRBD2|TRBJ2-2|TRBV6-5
TGTGCCAGCAGGCTGGGGGGGTCTATCGCCGGGGAGCTGTTTTTT
CASRLGGSIAGELFF
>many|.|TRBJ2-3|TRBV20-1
TGCAGTGCTAGAGATCCGGGCAGATCCACAGATACGCAGTATTTT
CSARDPGRSTDTQYF
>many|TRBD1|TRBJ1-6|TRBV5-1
TGCGCCAGCAGCTTGGCCGCACAGGGGAATTCACCCCTCCACTTT
CASSLAAQGNSPLHF
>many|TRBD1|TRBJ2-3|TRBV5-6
TGTGCCAGCAGCTTGCCAGGGGGCGCAGATACGCAGTATTTT
CASSLPGGADTQYF
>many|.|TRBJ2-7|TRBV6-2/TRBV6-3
TGTGCCAGCAGTTACGTCGACGAGCAGTACTTC
CASSYVDEQYF
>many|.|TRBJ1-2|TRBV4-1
TGCGCCAGCAGCCAAGTCTACGGGGGCTACACCTTC
CASSQVYGGYTF
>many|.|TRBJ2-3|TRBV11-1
TGTGCCAGCAGCTTAGCGGGGAGCACAGATACGCAGTATTTT
CASSLAGSTDTQYF
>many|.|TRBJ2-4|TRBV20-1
TGCAGTGCTAGGGGGTCTTGGGGGGCCAAAAACATTCAGTACTTC
CSARGSWGAKNIQYF
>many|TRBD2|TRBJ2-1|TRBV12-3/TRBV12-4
TGTGCCAGCAGTTTGCTAGCGGGGGTCTATGAGCAGTTCTTC
CASSLLAGVYEQFF
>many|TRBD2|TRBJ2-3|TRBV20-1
TGCAGTGCTAGAGATTTTGGGGGGGGAAGAGCAGATACGCAGTATTTT
CSARDFGGGRADTQYF
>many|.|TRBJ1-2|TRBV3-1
TGTGCCAGCAGCCAAGCGGGAGGAGCTAACTATGGCTACACCTTC
CASSQAGGANYGYTF
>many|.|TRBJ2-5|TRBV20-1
TGCAGTGCTAGAGATATCGGGATTCAAGAGACCCAGTACTTC
CSARDIGIQETQYF
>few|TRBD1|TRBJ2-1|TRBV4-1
TGCGCCAGCAGCCAAGTTCCGGGACAGATCTACAATGAGCAGTTCTTC
CASSQVPGQIYNEQFF
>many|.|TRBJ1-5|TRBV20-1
TGCAGTGCTAGAGTTCAGTATGGCAATCAGCCCCAGCATTTT
CSARVQYGNQPQHF
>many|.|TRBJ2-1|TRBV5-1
TGCGCCAGCAGCTTGGTGGCTGGAAACAATGAGCAGTTCTTC
CASSLVAGNNEQFF
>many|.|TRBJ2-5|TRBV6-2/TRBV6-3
TGTGCCAGCAGTTATGTTAGACAAGAGACCCAGTACTTC
CASSYVRQETQYF
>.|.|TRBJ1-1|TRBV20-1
TGCAGTGCTAGAGATCAGGGGAGCAGGGACACTGAAGCTTTCTTT
CSARDQGSRDTEAFF
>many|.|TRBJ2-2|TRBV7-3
TGTGCCAGCAGCTACGGAGATGGCGGGGAGCTGTTTTTT
CASSYGDGGELFF
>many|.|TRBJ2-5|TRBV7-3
TGTGCCAGCAGCTTAGGACTTTTGGAGACCCAGTACTTC
CASSLGLLETQYF
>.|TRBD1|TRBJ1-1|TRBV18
TGTGCCAGCTCACCCCAGGGGGGCACTGAAGCTTTCTTT
CASSPQGGTEAFF
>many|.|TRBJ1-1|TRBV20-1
TGCAGTGCTTTCAGGGATGCCACTGAAGCTTTCTTT
CSAFRDATEAFF
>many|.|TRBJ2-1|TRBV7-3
TGTGCCAGCAGCTTATCTGGGGGCGCCCACAATGAGCAGTTCTTC
CASSLSGGAHNEQFF
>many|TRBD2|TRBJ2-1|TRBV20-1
TGCAGTGCTGCCCCCGCAGGGCTAGCGGGGGCGACCAATGAGCAGTTCTTC
CSAAPAGLAGATNEQFF
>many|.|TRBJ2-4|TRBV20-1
TGCAGTGCTAGTGATAGAGAACAAAACATTCAGTACTTC
CSASDREQNIQYF
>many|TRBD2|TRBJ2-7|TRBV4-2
TGTGCCAGCAGCCAAGTGATCGGAACGGGGGGATACGAGCAGTACTTC
CASSQVIGTGGYEQYF
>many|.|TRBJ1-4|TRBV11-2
TGTGCCAGCAGCCCAGGATTAAGGCCTGAAAAACTGTTTTTT
CASSPGLRPEKLFF
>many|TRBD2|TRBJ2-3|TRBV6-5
TGTGCCAGCAGTTGGCTCCCCCCAACTAGCGGGAGAGTCACAGATACGCAGTATTTT
CASSWLPPTSGRVTDTQYF
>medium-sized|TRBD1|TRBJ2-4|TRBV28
TGTGCCAGCAGCTCAACGGGACAGGGGAACATTCAGTACTTC
CASSSTGQGNIQYF
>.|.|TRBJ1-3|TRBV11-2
TGTGCCAGCACCTTAGTTAGGTGGAGGGGCAGCTCTGGAAACACCATATATTTT
CASTLVRWRGSSGNTIYF
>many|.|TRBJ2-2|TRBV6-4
TGTGCCAGCAGTGACTCAGGCAGGGAAAACACCGGGGAGCTGTTTTTT
CASSDSGRENTGELFF
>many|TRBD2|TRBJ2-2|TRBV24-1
TGTGCCACCAGTGATAGCGGGAGGAGGACCGGGGAGCTGTTTTTT
CATSDSGRRTGELFF
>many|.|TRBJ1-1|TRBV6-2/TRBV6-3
TGTGCCAGCAGTTACTCGTTTAATGTGGGCAGGGGGAACACTGAAGCTTTCTTT
CASSYSFNVGRGNTEAFF
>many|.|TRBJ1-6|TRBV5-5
TGTGCCAGCGGAAGGGGGTATAATTCACCCCTCCACTTT
CASGRGYNSPLHF
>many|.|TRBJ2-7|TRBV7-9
TGTGCCAGCAGCTTTCAGGGGAGCTCCTACGAGCAGTACTTC
CASSFQGSSYEQYF
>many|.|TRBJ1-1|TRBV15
TGTGCCACCAGCAGAGCGGGGGCTGAAGCTTTCTTT
CATSRAGAEAFF
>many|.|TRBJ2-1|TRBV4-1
TGCGCCAGCAGCCAAGGGCTAGTCGCGAGCTCCTACAATGAGCAGTTCTTC
CASSQGLVASSYNEQFF